This TCR beta chain appears in the sequencing data of a study of T cell responses to AZD1222 COVID-19 vaccine. As for the study in general: Pooling of second doses given at about 4 or about 12 weeks was done.

The study, taken as a whole, reports: Repertoires were collected only later (after the peak T cell response had occurred). The study found Spike-specific TCR breadth and depth rose after two AZD1222 doses.

Libraries were prepared by immunoSEQ multiplex PCR; TCRdb keeps only in-frame clonotypes and omits some of them. This table holds 150,000 to 200,000 clones, 85% to 90% found once. About this clone: Its antigen remains unidentified.

The CDR3 has 15 amino acids. V shed 3 bases, J shed 6 bases, and the junction held 8 bases outside the gene matches. Germline V gene sequence: CDR1 DFQATT, CDR2 SNEGSKA (reference sequence). This TCR came from an adult in good health. Specimen: peripheral blood, collected on day 0 of AZD1222 vaccination. The V and J genes are TRBV20-1 and TRBJ2-1; the match to TRBD2 covers 10 bases. The CDR3 is CSASGLAGVFNEQFF. The DNA for the CDR3 is TGCAGTGCTAGTGGGCTAGCGGGGGTTTTCAATGAGCAGTTCTTC.